This TCR beta chain was captured in a study of T cell clones after liver transplantation. Study overall: Patients counted as tolerant after at least one year off all immunosuppression, enzymes not exceeding twice normal. Study conclusions and caveats: A significant post-transplant drop in circulating graft-donor-reactive CD4 TCRbeta sequences occurred in most of the 8 subjects.

Comments on this clone: No antigen is known for it.

Trimming took 4 bases from V and 11 from J, leaving 9 bases between them. Germline loops: CDR1 MDHEN, CDR2 SYDVKM. The CDR3 runs to 11 residues. Here immunoSEQ multiplex PCR was the method, and the copy in TCRdb shows in-frame clones only, minus some. The repertoire consists of some 45,000 clones, with 70% to 90% occurring once and the leading ten covering more than 2%. The receptor was isolated from a human patient who received a liver transplant. Some T cells may have originated in the graft donor. This chain uses TRBV28 with TRBJ1-5, with D unresolved. The sequences come from CD4+ T cells from blood, collected 24 months after liver transplant. The CDR3 DNA reads as TGTGCCAGCAGTTCCCCTTCGGCCCAGCATTTT. Amino acid sequence: CASSSPSAQHF.